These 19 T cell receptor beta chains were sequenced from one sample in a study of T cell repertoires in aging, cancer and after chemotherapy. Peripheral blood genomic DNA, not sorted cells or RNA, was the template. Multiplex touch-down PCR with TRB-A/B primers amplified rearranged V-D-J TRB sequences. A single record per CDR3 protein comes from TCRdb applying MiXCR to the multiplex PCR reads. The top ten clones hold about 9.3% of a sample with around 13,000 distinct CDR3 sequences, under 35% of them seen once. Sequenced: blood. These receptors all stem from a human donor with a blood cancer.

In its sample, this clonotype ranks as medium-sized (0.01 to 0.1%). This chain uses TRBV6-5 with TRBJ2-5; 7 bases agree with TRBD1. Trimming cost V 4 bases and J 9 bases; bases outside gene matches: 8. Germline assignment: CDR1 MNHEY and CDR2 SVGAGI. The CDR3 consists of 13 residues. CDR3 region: CASSSGQARAQYF. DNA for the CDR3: TGTGCCAGCAGTTCCGGACAGGCGAGGGCCCAGTACTTC.

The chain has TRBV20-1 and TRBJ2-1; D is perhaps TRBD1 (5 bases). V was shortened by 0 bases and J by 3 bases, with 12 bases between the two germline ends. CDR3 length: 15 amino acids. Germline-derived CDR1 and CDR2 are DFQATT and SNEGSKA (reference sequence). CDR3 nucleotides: TGCAGTGCTAGAGATCCTACAGGTGTCTACAATGAGCAGTTCTTC. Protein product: CSARDPTGVYNEQFF.

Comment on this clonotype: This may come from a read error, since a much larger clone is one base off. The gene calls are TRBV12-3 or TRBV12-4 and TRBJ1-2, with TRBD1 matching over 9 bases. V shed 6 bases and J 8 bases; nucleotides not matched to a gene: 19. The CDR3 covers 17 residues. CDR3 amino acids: CASRAPGQGGFGRGYTF. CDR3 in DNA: TGTGCCAGCAGGGCTCCGGGACAGGGAGGTTTTGGGAGAGGCTACACCTTC.

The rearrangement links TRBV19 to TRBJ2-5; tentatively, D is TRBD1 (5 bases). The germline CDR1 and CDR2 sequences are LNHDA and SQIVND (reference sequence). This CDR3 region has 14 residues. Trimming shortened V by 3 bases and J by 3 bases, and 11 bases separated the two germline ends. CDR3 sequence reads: CASSIVSTEETQYF. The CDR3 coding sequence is TGTGCCAGTAGTATCGTTTCGACAGAAGAGACCCAGTACTTC.

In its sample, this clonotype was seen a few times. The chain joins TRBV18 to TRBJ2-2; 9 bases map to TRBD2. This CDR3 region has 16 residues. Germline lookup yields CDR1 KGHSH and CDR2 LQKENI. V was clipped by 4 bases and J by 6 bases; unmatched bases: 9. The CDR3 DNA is TGTGCCAGCTCACGGACTGGCGGGAGGGCCGCCGGGGAGCTGTTTTTT. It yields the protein CASSRTGGRAAGELFF.

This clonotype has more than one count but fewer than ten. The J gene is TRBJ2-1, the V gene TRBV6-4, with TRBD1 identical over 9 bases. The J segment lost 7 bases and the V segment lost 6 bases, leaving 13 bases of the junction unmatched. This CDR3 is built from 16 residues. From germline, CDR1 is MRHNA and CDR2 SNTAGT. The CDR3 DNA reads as TGTGCCAGCAGCCTACTCTCCGGGACAGGGTTTAATGAGCAGTTCTTC. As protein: CASSLLSGTGFNEQFF.

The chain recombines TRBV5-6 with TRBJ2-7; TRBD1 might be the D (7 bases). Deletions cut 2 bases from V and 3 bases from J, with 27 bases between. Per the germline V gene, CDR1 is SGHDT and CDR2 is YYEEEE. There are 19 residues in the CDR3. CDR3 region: CASSFWTGATGLRGYEQYF. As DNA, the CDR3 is TGTGCCAGCAGCTTCTGGACAGGTGCGACGGGACTTAGGGGCTACGAGCAGTACTTC.

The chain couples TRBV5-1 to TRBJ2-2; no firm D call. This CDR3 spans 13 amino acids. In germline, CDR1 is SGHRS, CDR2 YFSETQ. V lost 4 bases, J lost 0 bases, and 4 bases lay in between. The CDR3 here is CASSAPNTGELFF. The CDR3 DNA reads TGCGCCAGCAGCGCCCCGAACACCGGGGAGCTGTTTTTT.

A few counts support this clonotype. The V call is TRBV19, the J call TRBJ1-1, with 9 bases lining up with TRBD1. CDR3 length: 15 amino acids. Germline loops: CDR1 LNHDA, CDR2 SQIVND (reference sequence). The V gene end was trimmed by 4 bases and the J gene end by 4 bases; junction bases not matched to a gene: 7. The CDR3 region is CASSTWDRVRTEAFF. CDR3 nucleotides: TGTGCCAGTAGTACTTGGGACAGGGTGCGCACTGAAGCTTTCTTT.

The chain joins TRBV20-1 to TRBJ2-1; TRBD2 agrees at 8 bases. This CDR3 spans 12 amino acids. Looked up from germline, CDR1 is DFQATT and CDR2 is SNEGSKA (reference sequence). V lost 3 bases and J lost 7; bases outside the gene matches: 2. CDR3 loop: CSARTSVNEQFF. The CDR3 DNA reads TGCAGTGCTAGGACTAGCGTGAATGAGCAGTTCTTC.

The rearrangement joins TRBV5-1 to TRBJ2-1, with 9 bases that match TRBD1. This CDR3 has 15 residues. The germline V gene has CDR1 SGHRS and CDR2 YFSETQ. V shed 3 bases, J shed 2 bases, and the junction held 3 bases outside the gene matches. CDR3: CASSSGTGPYNEQFF. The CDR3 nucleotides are TGCGCCAGCAGCTCCGGGACAGGGCCCTACAATGAGCAGTTCTTC. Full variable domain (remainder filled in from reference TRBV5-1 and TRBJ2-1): KAGVTQTPRYLIKTRGQQVTLSCSPISGHRSVSWYQQTPGQGLQFLFEYFSETQRNKGNFPGRFSGRQFSNSRSEMNVSTLELGDSALYLCASSSGTGPYNEQFFGPGTRLTVL.

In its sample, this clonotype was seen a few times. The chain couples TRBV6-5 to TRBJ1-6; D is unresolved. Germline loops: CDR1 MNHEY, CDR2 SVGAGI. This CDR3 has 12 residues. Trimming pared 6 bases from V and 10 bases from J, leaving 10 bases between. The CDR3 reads CASSFPSSPLHF. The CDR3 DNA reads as TGTGCCAGCAGCTTCCCCTCATCACCCCTCCACTTT.

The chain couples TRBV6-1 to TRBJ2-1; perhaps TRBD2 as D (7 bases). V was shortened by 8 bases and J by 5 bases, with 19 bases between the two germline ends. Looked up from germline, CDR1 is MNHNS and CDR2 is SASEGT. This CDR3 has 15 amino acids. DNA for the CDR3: TGTGCCAGCGGATTAAGGGGGGGAATACACAATGAGCAGTTCTTC. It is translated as CASGLRGGIHNEQFF.

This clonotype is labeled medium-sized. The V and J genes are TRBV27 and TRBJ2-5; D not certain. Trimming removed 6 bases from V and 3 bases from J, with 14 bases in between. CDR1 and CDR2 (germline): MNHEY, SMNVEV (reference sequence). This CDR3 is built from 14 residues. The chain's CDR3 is CASRRAWVEETQYF. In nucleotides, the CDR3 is TGTGCCAGCAGACGGGCCTGGGTCGAAGAGACCCAGTACTTC.

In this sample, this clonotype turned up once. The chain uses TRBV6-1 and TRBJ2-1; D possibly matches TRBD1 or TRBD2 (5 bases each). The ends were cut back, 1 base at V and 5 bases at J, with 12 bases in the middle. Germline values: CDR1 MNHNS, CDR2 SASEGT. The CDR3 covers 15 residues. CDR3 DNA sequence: TGTGCCAGCAGTGAAGTGGCAGGGAGTGACAATGAGCAGTTCTTC. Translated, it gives CASSEVAGSDNEQFF.

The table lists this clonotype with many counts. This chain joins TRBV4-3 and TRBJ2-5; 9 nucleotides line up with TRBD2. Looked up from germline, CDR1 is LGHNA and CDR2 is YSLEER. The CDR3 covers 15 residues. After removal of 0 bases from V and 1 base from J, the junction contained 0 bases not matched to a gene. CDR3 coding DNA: TGCGCCAGCAGCCAAGAGCGGGGGGGCCAAGAGACCCAGTACTTC. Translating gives CASSQERGGQETQYF.

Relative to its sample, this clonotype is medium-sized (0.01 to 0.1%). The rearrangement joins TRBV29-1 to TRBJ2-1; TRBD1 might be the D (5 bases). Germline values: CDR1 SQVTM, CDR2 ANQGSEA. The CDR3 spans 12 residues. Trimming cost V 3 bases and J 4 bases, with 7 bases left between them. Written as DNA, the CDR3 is TGCAGCGTTGACGACAGTTACAATGAGCAGTTCTTC. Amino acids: CSVDDSYNEQFF.

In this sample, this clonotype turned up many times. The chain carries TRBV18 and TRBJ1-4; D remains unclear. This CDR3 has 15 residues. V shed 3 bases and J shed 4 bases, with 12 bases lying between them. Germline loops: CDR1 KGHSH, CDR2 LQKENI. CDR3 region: CASSPGRLSNEKLFF. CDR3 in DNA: TGTGCCAGCTCACCCGGACGCTTGAGTAATGAAAAACTGTTTTTT.

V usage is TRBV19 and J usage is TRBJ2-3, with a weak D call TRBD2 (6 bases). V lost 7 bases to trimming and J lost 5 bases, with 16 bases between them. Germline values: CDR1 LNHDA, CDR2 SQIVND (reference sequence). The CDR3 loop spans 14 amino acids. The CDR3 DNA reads TGTGCCAGTAATCGGGATGGGGGGAAAGATACGCAGTATTTT. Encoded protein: CASNRDGGKDTQYF.